The 9 T cell receptor beta chains below come from one sample, sequenced in a study of T cell repertoires in cytomegalovirus infection. TCRdb reanalysed the reads using MiXCR and keeps one entry per CDR3 protein. The profile covers a few hundred thousand distinct CDR3 sequences, with about 40% appearing a single time and roughly 50% taken by the ten largest. These TCRs' antigens remain unknown. The sample in question was cultured PBMCs, obtained from culture after CMV antigen stimulation. These TCRs come from a human donor in good health (CMV status not recorded). Some clones in this sample may be carry-over from other donors' samples.

The rearrangement joins TRBV7-8 to TRBJ2-2; TRBD2 aligns across 16 bases. V dropped 5 bases and J dropped 3; count of bases not matched to a gene: 9. Germline CDR1 reads SGHVS; CDR2 reads FQNEAQ. The CDR3 runs 19 residues. CDR3 region: CASSAVGLAGGGYTGELFF. Written as DNA, the CDR3 is TGTGCCAGCAGCGCCGTGGGACTAGCGGGAGGGGGGTACACCGGGGAGCTGTTTTTT. The full variable domain, its missing parts supplied by reference TRBV7-8 and TRBJ2-2, is GAGVSQSPRYKVAKRGQDVALRCDPISGHVSLFWYQQALGQGPEFLTYFQNEAQLDKSGLPSDRFFAERPEGSVSTLKIQRTQQEDSAVYLCASSAVGLAGGGYTGELFFGEGSRLTVL.

This clonotype showed up just a few times. Its ends do not fully match the called genes, so a read error is possible. The chain carries TRBV7-2 and TRBJ2-2; 7 nucleotides match TRBD1. Germline V gene data show CDR1 as SGHTA and CDR2 as FQGNSA. The CDR3 is made up of 16 amino acids. In DNA form, the CDR3 reads TGTGCCAGCAGCGTAGCCCGACAGGGCAGGACCGGGGAGCTGTTTTTT. It encodes CASSVARQGRTGELFF.

The chain is built from TRBV5-1 and TRBJ2-1; TRBD1 aligns across 7 bases. Germline V lookup: CDR1 SGHRS, CDR2 YFSETQ. This CDR3 has 15 amino acids. The V gene end was trimmed by 5 bases and the J gene end by 0 bases; junction bases not matched to a gene: 5. CDR3 nucleotides: TGCGCCAGCAGTTATCAGGGGGTCTCCTACAATGAGCAGTTCTTC. Protein product: CASSYQGVSYNEQFF.

A few counts support this clonotype. V usage is TRBV7-2 and J usage is TRBJ2-1, with 11 nucleotides matching TRBD2. The J segment lost 5 bases and the V segment lost 6 bases, leaving 6 bases of the junction unmatched. Germline V CDR1 and CDR2: SGHTA, FQGNSA. The CDR3 totals 15 residues. The CDR3 spells CASSRGGLADNEQFF. CDR3 in DNA: TGTGCCAGCAGTCGAGGGGGACTAGCGGACAATGAGCAGTTCTTC.

This rearrangement joins TRBV10-3 to TRBJ2-3; 9 positions match TRBD2. Trimming cost V 10 bases and J 0 bases; bases outside gene matches: 14. This CDR3 has 17 residues. Germline V gene sequence: CDR1 ENHRY, CDR2 SYGVKD. The CDR3 region is CATALTRLAESTDTQYF. In nucleotides, the CDR3 is TGTGCCACCGCACTGACAAGACTAGCGGAGAGCACAGATACGCAGTATTTT.

This clonotype was found a few times. The rearrangement uses TRBV24-1 and TRBJ2-5; 7 nucleotides agree with TRBD2. V lost 4 bases to trimming and J lost 2 bases; unmatched junction nucleotides: 3. The CDR3 covers 14 residues. The germline CDR1 and CDR2 sequences are KGHDR and SFDVKD. The CDR3 DNA reads as TGTGCCACCAGTGAGGGGGGGGTTCAAGAGACCCAGTACTTC. Translation gives CATSEGGVQETQYF.

The chain is built from TRBV7-2 and TRBJ2-2; 8 positions match TRBD2. The CDR3 has 15 amino acids. The V segment lost 5 bases and the J segment 6 bases; nucleotides outside the gene matches: 8. Germline V lookup: CDR1 SGHTA, CDR2 FQGNSA. The CDR3 region has the DNA TGTGCCAGCAGCCCCAGCGACGGGAGGGCCGGGGAGCTGTTTTTT. Its translation is CASSPSDGRAGELFF.

The V call is TRBV12-3 or TRBV12-4, the J call TRBJ2-1, with TRBD2 as a possible D gene (5 bases). The CDR3 is made up of 11 amino acids. V dropped 5 bases and J dropped 11 bases, with 10 bases sitting between them. Written as DNA, the CDR3 is TGTGCCAGCAGTCCTCGACTACAGCAGTTCTTC. Amino acid sequence: CASSPRLQQFF.

The chain is built from TRBV20-1 and TRBJ2-1; 9 bases agree with TRBD1. The CDR3 has 15 amino acids. Germline V gene data show CDR1 as DFQATT and CDR2 as SNEGSKA (reference sequence). V trimming: 7 bases; J trimming: 7 bases; junction bases outside the gene matches: 14. The CDR3 reads CSVYKPGQGGNEQFF. For the CDR3, the DNA is TGCAGTGTTTACAAGCCGGGACAGGGCGGGAATGAGCAGTTCTTC.